This T cell receptor beta chain was profiled in a study of T cell repertoires in cytomegalovirus infection. Across the study: Indications of both CMV infection and matching HLA type were provided by public TCR beta signatures. Broader study findings: Cumulated frequencies of public TCR beta families served to identify carriers of CMV plus the relevant HLA. It was HLA-C-restricted CMV-specific TCR beta clonotypes that dominated the response ex vivo.

Trimming shortened V by 1 base and J by 9 bases, and 7 bases separated the two germline ends. CDR1 and CDR2 from the germline V gene are SGHVS and FNYEAQ. The CDR3 loop spans 12 amino acids. As concerns this clonotype: Its antigen remains unknown.

MiXCR, applied by TCRdb to the reads, yields one record per CDR3 protein. The repertoire has approximately 43,000 distinct CDR3 sequences, roughly 22% of them found once; the top ten carry around a sixth. The TCR comes from a human donor in good health (CMV status not recorded). Some clones in this sample may be carry-over from other donors' samples. Sequenced: PBMCs, sequenced either directly or after in vitro stimulation (not recorded which). The gene calls are TRBV7-6 and TRBJ2-1; the D gene is possibly TRBD1 (6 bases). CDR3 sequence: CASSLEGGEQFF. The CDR3 coding sequence is TGTGCCAGCAGCTTAGAAGGGGGTGAGCAGTTCTTC. Full variable domain (outside the CDR3, taken from reference TRBV7-6 and TRBJ2-1): GAGVSQSPRYKVTKRGQDVALRCDPISGHVSLYWYRQALGQGPEFLTYFNYEAQQDKSGLPNDRFSAERPEGSISTLTIQRTEQRDSAMYRCASSLEGGEQFFGPGTRLTVL.